This T cell receptor (beta chain) appears in the sequencing data of a study of cytomegalovirus exposure and HLA in healthy donors. Study-wide context: Unique TCRs from HLA-typed donors, 70 million to 85 million of them, were held in an early data release. Of a few hundred genotyped donors, more than 65% grouped in the Caucasian-associated ancestry cluster.

CDR1 is MNHEY, CDR2 SMNVEV, per germline (reference sequence). The CDR3 has 15 amino acids. The V and J ends lost 8 bases and 3 bases, in that order; junction bases with no gene match: 7. PCR used 60 Vbeta primers and 13 Jbeta primers. Assay: immunoSEQ multiplex PCR; the TCRdb copy retains only in-frame clones and omits some. The data show some 100,000 clones, 62% seen once. In nominal health when sampled, donors likely had unrecorded immune exposures nonetheless. The specimen sequenced was PBMCs. The TCR originated in a woman in her twenties or thirties in good health and CMV-seropositive. The gene calls are TRBV27 and TRBJ2-1; 10 bases map to TRBD1. The CDR3 DNA reads TGTGCCAGCGCCCCGGGACAGGGGCTCTACAATGAGCAGTTCTTC. Translation: CASAPGQGLYNEQFF.